The 15 T cell receptor beta chains given below trace back to one sample, sequenced in a study of blood T cell repertoires in COVID-19. Profiled with immunoSEQ multiplex PCR; TCRdb holds only in-frame clones, not every one. The repertoire holds around 100,000 clones, with approximately 89% as singletons. The sample taken for sequencing was peripheral blood. All receptors come from a human donor in a cohort sampled during active COVID-19.

The V call is TRBV6-2 or TRBV6-3, the J call TRBJ2-7, with 14 nucleotides matching TRBD2. Germline loops: CDR1 MNHEY, CDR2 SVGEGT. This CDR3 region has 16 residues. V lost 5 bases and J lost 3; bases outside the gene matches: 6. The CDR3 DNA sequence: TGTGCCAGCAGTGTCGGACTAGCGGGAGGAAACTACGAGCAGTACTTC. Its protein product is CASSVGLAGGNYEQYF.

This rearrangement joins TRBV19 to TRBJ1-1; 8 positions match TRBD1. V dropped 6 bases and J dropped 9; count of bases not matched to a gene: 9. This CDR3 has 13 residues. Germline V gene lookup returns CDR1 LNHDA and CDR2 SQIVND (reference sequence). CDR3 nucleotide sequence: TGTGCCAGTAGCGGACAGGGAGTGGGTAAAGCTTTCTTT. Protein product: CASSGQGVGKAFF.

This clone was recorded only once. The chain is built from TRBV9 and TRBJ2-1, with D possibly TRBD2 on 6 matching bases. The CDR3 is 15 amino acids. From germline, CDR1 is SGDLS and CDR2 YYNGEE. V was cut by 2 bases and J by 9 bases, with 18 bases left in between. This chain's CDR3 is CASSVRLAEGGEQFF. The CDR3 nucleotides are TGTGCCAGCAGCGTGCGCCTAGCTGAGGGAGGTGAGCAGTTCTTC.

This clone occurred once. The rearrangement links TRBV24-1 to TRBJ1-2, with D maybe TRBD1 (5 bases). The germline CDR1 and CDR2 sequences are KGHDR and SFDVKD. Trimming pared 4 bases from V and 0 bases from J, leaving 8 bases between. The CDR3 contains 14 residues. CDR3 sequence: CATSDDRANYGYTF. CDR3 nucleotide sequence: TGTGCCACCAGTGACGACAGAGCTAACTATGGCTACACCTTC.

This clone was counted a single time. The rearrangement joins TRBV15 to TRBJ2-1, with TRBD2 matching over 10 bases. V gave up 1 base and J gave up 5 bases; unmatched junction bases: 8. The CDR3 has 17 residues. Per germline, CDR1 LNHNV and CDR2 YYDKDF (reference sequence). The CDR3 region is CATSRASGRSLHNEQFF. The DNA for the CDR3 is TGTGCCACCAGCAGAGCTAGCGGGAGAAGTCTCCACAATGAGCAGTTCTTC.

The chain carries TRBV5-4 and TRBJ2-7, with a tentative D call TRBD2 (6 bases). Deletions cut 4 bases from V and 4 bases from J, with 15 bases between. This CDR3 has 14 amino acids. Germline CDR1 is SGHNT and CDR2 is YYREEE (reference sequence). This CDR3 is CASSEIDGGYEQYF. CDR3 DNA sequence: TGTGCCAGCAGCGAAATAGATGGGGGGTACGAGCAGTACTTC.

The chain is built from TRBV7-9 and TRBJ2-1, with D perhaps matching TRBD2 (6 bases). The CDR3 contains 16 residues. V lost 5 bases and J lost 3, with 17 bases in between. Germline V lookup: CDR1 SEHNR, CDR2 FQNEAQ (reference sequence). CDR3 DNA: TGTGCCAGCAGCCACCGGCCCGGGCGGGACTACAATGAGCAGTTCTTC. It yields the protein CASSHRPGRDYNEQFF. The variable domain in full, with the rest retrieved from reference TRBV7-9 and TRBJ2-1, is DTGVSQNPRHKITKRGQNVTFRCDPISEHNRLYWYRQTLGQGPEFLTYFQNEAQLEKSRLLSDRFSAERPKGSFSTLEIQRTEQGDSAMYLCASSHRPGRDYNEQFFGPGTRLTVL.

This chain connects TRBV9 to TRBJ1-2, with TRBD1 identical over 9 bases. Germline V gene data show CDR1 as SGDLS and CDR2 as YYNGEE. V lost 4 bases to trimming and J lost 8 bases; unmatched junction nucleotides: 18. The CDR3 covers 17 residues. The CDR3 DNA follows: TGTGCCAGCAGCCTTTTTGGGACAGGGCCCTCAATGGGGGGCTACACCTTC. It codes for CASSLFGTGPSMGGYTF.

The chain links TRBV4-1 to TRBJ2-3; 9 nucleotides match TRBD2. After removal of 5 bases from V and 2 bases from J, the junction contained 8 bases not matched to a gene. Germline CDR1 is MGHRA and CDR2 is YSYEKL. CDR3 size: 16 residues. CDR3 coding DNA: TGCGCCAGCAGCGCCCGACTAGCGGCAGACACAGATACGCAGTATTTT. As protein: CASSARLAADTDTQYF.

The gene calls are TRBV3-1 (or the pseudogene TRBV3-2) and TRBJ2-7; D perhaps matches TRBD2 (5 bases). Germline CDR1 LGHDT, CDR2 YNNKEL (reference sequence). Trimming removed 1 base at V and 5 bases at J, with 9 bases between. The CDR3 runs to 13 residues. Here the CDR3 DNA reads TGTGCCAGCAGCCAAGCGGGAAGGGACGAGCAGTACTTC. Translation: CASSQAGRDEQYF.

The chain couples TRBV9 to TRBJ2-7; the D gene is possibly TRBD2 (5 bases). This CDR3 has 13 residues. Between the trimmed V and J ends, which lost 3 bases and 0 bases, there was a span of 7 bases. From germline, CDR1 is SGDLS and CDR2 YYNGEE. The CDR3 loop is CASSGELSYEQYF. CDR3 DNA: TGTGCCAGCAGCGGGGAGCTCTCCTACGAGCAGTACTTC.

This clone came up a few times. This chain links TRBV28 with TRBJ1-5; D is uncertain. The CDR3 covers 16 residues. Germline assignment: CDR1 MDHEN and CDR2 SYDVKM. Trimming stripped 4 bases from V and 7 bases from J, with 20 bases between. The CDR3 DNA is TGTGCCAGCAGTTCCATCGCAGGCATAGGCAGCCAGCCCCAGCATTTT. It yields the protein CASSSIAGIGSQPQHF.

This rearrangement joins TRBV7-8 to TRBJ1-5; D not resolved. CDR3 length: 15 amino acids. The V end lost 5 bases, the J end lost 4 bases, and 15 bases lay between the germline ends. Germline lookup yields CDR1 SGHVS and CDR2 FQNEAQ. This CDR3 is CASSTSRRDNQPQHF. In nucleotides, the CDR3 is TGTGCCAGCAGCACATCTCGACGGGATAATCAGCCCCAGCATTTT. The whole variable domain, remainder taken from reference TRBV7-8 and TRBJ1-5, is GAGVSQSPRYKVAKRGQDVALRCDPISGHVSLFWYQQALGQGPEFLTYFQNEAQLDKSGLPSDRFFAERPEGSVSTLKIQRTQQEDSAVYLCASSTSRRDNQPQHFGDGTRLSIL.

This clone was picked up one time. The chain has TRBV4-2 and TRBJ2-7; a possible D gene is TRBD2 (5 bases). The CDR3 is 15 amino acids. With 2 bases removed from V and 0 bases from J, the gap between germline ends came to 11 bases. Germline lookup yields CDR1 LGHNA and CDR2 YNFKEQ. The DNA for the CDR3 is TGTGCCAGCAGCCAAAAGCACGGGGACTCCTACGAGCAGTACTTC. Amino acid sequence: CASSQKHGDSYEQYF.

The V and J genes are TRBV29-1 and TRBJ2-5; the match to TRBD1 covers 9 bases. The CDR3 sequence is 15 residues long. V dropped 7 bases and J dropped 2; count of bases not matched to a gene: 11. CDR1 SQVTM and CDR2 ANQGSEA come from the germline V gene. This chain's CDR3 is CSASTGTGIQETQYF. CDR3 DNA: TGCAGCGCATCTACCGGGACAGGGATACAAGAGACCCAGTACTTC.